The sequence of this T cell receptor beta chain was determined in a study of T cells in Graves' hyperthyroidism and ophthalmopathy. Study summary: Specimen type is peripheral blood, collected at initial diagnosis prior to any treatment.

RNA transcripts served as the template for amplifying TCR beta CDR3 regions. A set of HTBI primers served as the primers for a first-round RT-PCR of the TCR CDR3. TCRdb recomputed calls from the multiplex PCR reads with MiXCR, one row per CDR3 protein. Among about 400,000 distinct CDR3 sequences listed, more than 13% were seen once. Concerning this clonotype itself: Its target is unknown.

V was clipped by 4 bases and J by 5 bases, with 24 bases between them. Germline-derived CDR1 and CDR2 are SGDLS and YYNGEE. The CDR3 has 17 residues. General observations from the study: Model-based prediction identified ophthalmopathy a median about 6 months prior to its onset.

The study defined stable Graves' hyperthyroidism as no ophthalmopathy progression within 18 months. It was around 11 ml of fresh peripheral blood that supplied the PBMCs. The rearrangement links TRBV9 to TRBJ1-1; D is undetermined. The source material was blood. The TCR sequence derives from a woman younger than 45 with Graves' hyperthyroidism. The chain's CDR3 is CASSPQYLVPRETEAFF. CDR3 in DNA: TGTGCCAGCAGCCCGCAGTACCTCGTCCCGAGGGAAACTGAAGCTTTCTTT.